This TCR beta chain was identified in a study of T cells expressing NK-cell markers. Study information: Seropositivity for HCMV was found in seven of the eight sequenced donors, with one seronegative. Study outcomes and limitations: The same clonotypes also predominated in the CD3+CD56-NKG2C+ fraction of a few donors.

CDR3 length: 16 residues. Germline V gene lookup returns CDR1 SNHLY and CDR2 FYNNEI. With respect to this clonotype: Its antigen is unknown.

With the 5' RACE reads reprocessed, TCRdb shows one record per CDR3 protein and no DNA. This sample's table reports approximately 150,000 distinct CDR3 sequences. This sequence joins TRBV2 and TRBJ2-1; TCRdb gives TRBD2 as the D gene, but with no DNA this cannot be confirmed. This sequence originates from a woman aged 18 to 69 in good health. Sequenced sample: blood T cells: a sorted CD56 or NKG2C T cell subset, CD4+ or CD8+ T cells, or bulk PBMC T cells (not recorded which). The CDR3: CASSEGLAGVGGEQFF. The entire variable domain, with the rest obtained from reference TRBV2 and TRBJ2-1, is as follows: EPEVTQTPSHQVTQMGQEVILRCVPISNHLYFYWYRQILGQKVEFLVSFYNNEISEKSEIFDDQFSVERPDGSNFTLKIRSTKLEDSAMYFCASSEGLAGVGGEQFFGPGTRLTVL.